This entry lists 2 T cell receptor beta chains sequenced from one sample in a study of blood T cell repertoires in COVID-19. Sequencing was performed with immunoSEQ multiplex PCR; in TCRdb, only in-frame clones are kept and a portion is missing. This table holds tens of thousands of clones, 82% found once. Sequenced input: peripheral blood. Every receptor here comes from a human donor in a cohort sampled during active COVID-19.

V gene TRBV3-1 (or the pseudogene TRBV3-2) combines with J gene TRBJ2-7; D possibly corresponds to TRBD2 (5 bases). Germline V gene data show CDR1 as LGHDT and CDR2 as YNNKEL (reference sequence). V shed 3 bases and J shed 6 bases, with 12 bases lying between them. The CDR3 runs to 13 residues. The CDR3 reads CASSQIGRGEQYF. DNA of the CDR3: TGTGCCAGCAGCCAGATTGGACGGGGCGAGCAGTACTTC.

This clone was counted a single time. The gene calls are TRBV15 and TRBJ2-7; D is possibly TRBD2 (5 bases). The germline CDR1 and CDR2 sequences are LNHNV and YYDKDF (reference sequence). Trimming cost V 0 bases and J 7 bases, with 16 bases left between them. The CDR3 runs 15 residues. CDR3 loop: CATSRDTGYGGEQYF. The CDR3 DNA follows: TGTGCCACCAGCAGAGATACGGGATACGGTGGGGAGCAGTACTTC.